These 31 T cell receptor beta chains originate from one sample sequenced in a study of CDR3 diversity in severe acne. TCRdb re-called the PCR reads with MiXCR, one entry per CDR3 protein. Of roughly 100,000 distinct CDR3 sequences detected, around 56% appear once; the ten largest clones hold 12%. The sequenced sample was blood. Every receptor here comes from a male donor with acne.

There are a few counts of this clonotype. The gene calls are TRBV3-1 and TRBJ2-3; 11 bases match TRBD2. Per germline, CDR1 LGHDT and CDR2 YNNKEL (reference sequence). The CDR3 loop spans 14 amino acids. The trim removed 5 bases at V and 5 bases at J, leaving 3 bases unmatched. CDR3 amino acids: CASSIGTSGDTQYF. As DNA, the CDR3 is TGTGCCAGCAGCATAGGGACTAGCGGAGATACGCAGTATTTT.

This clonotype was seen repeatedly, ten times or more. CDR3 loop: CATSRQGDTGELFF. The CDR3 nucleotides read TGTGCCACCAGCAGACAGGGGGACACCGGGGAGCTGTTTTTT. The rearrangement uses TRBV15 and TRBJ2-2, with TRBD1 matching over 7 bases. Germline V gene sequence: CDR1 LNHNV, CDR2 YYDKDF (reference sequence). V shed 2 bases and J 3 bases; nucleotides not matched to a gene: 0. The length of the CDR3 is 14 residues.

The genes are TRBV7-8 and TRBJ2-1, with 8 bases lining up with TRBD1. The CDR3 loop spans 14 amino acids. CDR1 and CDR2 from the germline V gene are SGHVS and FQNEAQ. V was clipped by 5 bases and J by 10 bases; unmatched bases: 10. The CDR3 coding sequence is TGTGCCAGCAGCCAGGACAGGGCTAATGTAGAGCAGTTCTTC. Its protein is CASSQDRANVEQFF.

On this clonotype: A read error may be the cause here, since a much bigger clone is one base away. V and J are TRBV7-2 and TRBJ1-1; possible D gene TRBD1, 6 bases. CDR3 length equals 15 residues. Germline CDR1 and CDR2: SGHTA and FQGNSA. This CDR3 is CASSLDTGGGLIALF. The CDR3, as DNA: TGTGCCAGCAGCTTAGATACCGGGGGCGGTTTGATAGCTCTCTTT.

This clonotype was counted at least ten times. The chain is built from TRBV12-5 and TRBJ1-1; D is unresolved. The CDR3 consists of 13 residues. Trimming left V 5 bases short and J 1 base short, with 8 bases between. The germline V gene encodes CDR1 LGHNT and CDR2 FRNRAP. Here the CDR3 DNA reads TGTGCTAGTGGTACAGACAAGAACACTGAAGCTTTCTTT. It specifies CASGTDKNTEAFF.

V gene TRBV10-2 combines with J gene TRBJ2-5, with TRBD1 matching over 8 bases. J was trimmed by 1 base and V by 4 bases; bases with no gene match: 14. The CDR3 length is 18 residues. Per the germline V gene, CDR1 is WSHSY and CDR2 is SAAADI. CDR3 amino acids: CASSGSGGIGLGQETQYF. CDR3 nucleotide sequence: TGCGCCAGCAGTGGTTCAGGGGGCATAGGCTTGGGCCAAGAGACCCAGTACTTC.

To note about this clonotype: At one end the junction does not follow the germline gene, possibly because of a read error. The genes are TRBV4-2 and TRBJ2-1; 9 nucleotides align to TRBD1. The CDR3 extends over 16 amino acids. Germline V gene sequence: CDR1 LGHNA, CDR2 YNFKEQ. This chain's CDR3 is CASSQGDRVVFNERFF. DNA of the CDR3: TGTGCCAGCAGCCAAGGGGACAGGGTCGTGTTCAATGAGCGGTTCTTC.

The gene calls are TRBV2 and TRBJ2-2; D is perhaps TRBD2 (6 bases). V shed 3 bases and J shed 4 bases, with 12 bases lying between them. The germline V gene encodes CDR1 SNHLY and CDR2 FYNNEI. The CDR3 loop spans 15 amino acids. CDR3 sequence (DNA): TGTGCCAGCAGTGAGGAGGGATCAAGCACCGGGGAGCTGTTTTTT. Translation gives CASSEEGSSTGELFF.

Of note for this clonotype: A much larger clone differs by one base, so this may be a read error. This chain links TRBV19 with TRBJ2-1; 12 bases match TRBD2. Germline CDR1 is LNHDA and CDR2 is SQIVND (reference sequence). The CDR3 runs 17 residues. This CDR3 is CASSTYGTSGYYDEQFF. In nucleotides, the CDR3 is TGTGCCAGTAGTACTTACGGGACTAGCGGGTACTACGATGAGCAGTTCTTC.

In regard to this clonotype: A much more abundant neighbour one base away suggests this may be a read error. This chain joins TRBV14 and TRBJ2-7, with D perhaps given as TRBD1 or TRBD2 (5 bases each). The CDR3 runs to 13 residues. From germline, CDR1 is SGHDN and CDR2 FVKESK. V gave up 8 bases and J gave up 4 bases, with 15 bases separating them. As DNA, the CDR3 is TGTGCCAGCGGTCCGGGACGGAAGTACGAGCAGTACTTC. Protein product: CASGPGRKYEQYF.

This clonotype appeared a few times. The CDR3 nucleotides read TGCGCCAGCAGCCCGACAGGGGACGATGAGCAGTTCTTC. The encoded protein is CASSPTGDDEQFF. The chain carries TRBV5-1 and TRBJ2-1, with 8 bases fitting TRBD1. This CDR3 spans 13 amino acids. The trim removed 4 bases at V and 8 bases at J, leaving 5 bases unmatched. CDR1 is SGHRS, CDR2 YFSETQ, per germline.

This clonotype was seen once. The chain combines TRBV7-3 with TRBJ2-5; possibly TRBD1 for D (5 bases). The V gene lost 5 bases and the J gene lost 5 bases, with 21 bases spanning the gap. CDR3 size: 16 residues. From germline, CDR1 is SGHTA and CDR2 FQGTGA. The CDR3 DNA reads TGTGCCAGCAGCCCAAAAAATGGGGCACCCAGGGAGACCCAGTACTTC. Translating gives CASSPKNGAPRETQYF.

The gene calls are TRBV7-2 and TRBJ1-2, with 8 positions matching TRBD1. After removal of 4 bases from V and 8 bases from J, the junction contained 15 bases not matched to a gene. The CDR3 totals 16 residues. Germline CDR1 and CDR2: SGHTA and FQGNSA. The DNA for the CDR3 is TGTGCCAGCAGCTCAGCATTGACAGGGGCCGCTTCCGGCTACACCTTC. Its translation is CASSSALTGAASGYTF.

V gene TRBV7-2 combines with J gene TRBJ2-2, with TRBD2 identical over 11 bases. In germline, CDR1 is SGHTA, CDR2 FQGNSA. V gave up 6 bases and J gave up 3 bases; unmatched junction bases: 6. The CDR3 length is 16 residues. The CDR3 loop reads CASRGLAGGYTGELFF. The CDR3 nucleotides are TGTGCCAGCAGAGGGCTAGCGGGAGGATACACCGGGGAGCTGTTTTTT. The full variable domain, its missing parts supplied by reference TRBV7-2 and TRBJ2-2, is GAGVSQSPSNKVTEKGKDVELRCDPISGHTALYWYRQSLGQGLEFLIYFQGNSAPDKSGLPSDRFSAERTGGSVSTLTIQRTQQEDSAVYLCASRGLAGGYTGELFFGEGSRLTVL.

This clonotype was found many times. This chain uses TRBV5-6 with TRBJ2-2, with D possibly being TRBD1 (7 bases). This CDR3 comprises 15 residues. Germline assignment: CDR1 SGHDT and CDR2 YYEEEE. V lost 2 bases, J lost 7 bases, and 15 bases lay in between. The CDR3 DNA is TGTGCCAGCAGCTTTGGAGGGGGCGCGGTCGGGGAGCTGTTTTTT. Its protein product is CASSFGGGAVGELFF.

This clonotype was seen many times. This rearrangement joins TRBV20-1 to TRBJ1-1; 11 bases map to TRBD1. This CDR3 has 15 residues. V lost 6 bases and J lost 4; bases outside the gene matches: 10. CDR1 is DFQATT, CDR2 SNEGSKA, per germline (reference sequence). The CDR3 region is CSAAPPGTGGTEAFF. Here the CDR3 DNA reads TGCAGTGCCGCTCCGCCCGGGACAGGGGGCACTGAAGCTTTCTTT.

The CDR3 region has the DNA TGTGCCATCAGCGAGACAGATTACGAGCAGTACTTC. This gives the protein CAISETDYEQYF. The rearrangement joins TRBV10-3 to TRBJ2-7; possibly TRBD1 for D (5 bases). Germline V gives CDR1 ENHRY, CDR2 SYGVKD. This CDR3 comprises 12 residues. V was trimmed by 6 bases and J by 4 bases, leaving 10 bases between them.

This chain links TRBV10-1 with TRBJ2-7; 9 bases map to TRBD2. The CDR3 covers 15 residues. CDR1 is WNHNN, CDR2 SYGVQD, per germline (reference sequence). V lost 0 bases to trimming and J lost 9 bases; unmatched junction nucleotides: 9. The CDR3 DNA reads TGCGCCAGCAGTGAGTCCAGGCTAGCGGGACTCGGGCAGTACTTC. Translation gives CASSESRLAGLGQYF.

The rearrangement uses TRBV28 and TRBJ2-7, with D perhaps TRBD1 (6 bases). The V gene lost 5 bases and the J gene lost 13 bases, with 18 bases spanning the gap. Germline V CDR1 and CDR2: MDHEN, SYDVKM. The CDR3 consists of 12 residues. The CDR3 DNA follows: TGTGCCAGCAGTCCTCTTACGGGACACCGCTACTTC. Amino acids: CASSPLTGHRYF. The complete variable domain, with remaining parts taken from reference TRBV28 and TRBJ2-7, reads DVKVTQSSRYLVKRTGEKVFLECVQDMDHENMFWYRQDPGLGLRLIYFSYDVKMKEKGDIPEGYSVSREKKERFSLILESASTNQTSMYLCASSPLTGHRYFGPGTRLTVT.

This clonotype was detected once. The gene calls are TRBV29-1 and TRBJ2-3, with a possible D match to TRBD2 (5 bases). V was pared by 7 bases and J by 3 bases, with 8 bases between. The CDR3 covers 11 residues. Per the germline V gene, CDR1 is SQVTM and CDR2 is ANQGSEA. CDR3 loop: CSGRGTDTQYF. The CDR3, as DNA: TGCAGCGGGAGAGGGACAGATACGCAGTATTTT.

The V gene is TRBV7-9, the J gene TRBJ1-1; TRBD1 aligns across 8 bases. Trimming at V came to 0 bases and at J to 4 bases, leaving 4 bases not matched to a gene. The CDR3 consists of 15 residues. CDR1 and CDR2 (germline): SEHNR, FQNEAQ (reference sequence). CDR3 nucleotide sequence: TGTGCCAGCAGCTTAGCCCAGGGGGCCGGCACTGAAGCTTTCTTT. This gives the protein CASSLAQGAGTEAFF.

This clonotype was recorded many times. The V and J genes are TRBV5-1 and TRBJ2-2, with D unclear. This CDR3 is 14 amino acids long. In germline, CDR1 is SGHRS, CDR2 YFSETQ. V lost 4 bases and J lost 2, with 9 bases in between. The CDR3 protein is CASSALPNTGELFF. Here the CDR3 DNA reads TGCGCCAGCAGCGCGTTACCTAACACCGGGGAGCTGTTTTTT.

There are many counts of this clonotype. This rearrangement joins TRBV9 to TRBJ2-7; 8 bases agree with TRBD2. The CDR3 extends over 15 amino acids. The V and J ends lost 0 bases and 4 bases, in that order; junction bases with no gene match: 6. Germline V CDR1 and CDR2: SGDLS, YYNGEE. The CDR3 reads CASSVVELAGYEQYF. The CDR3, as DNA: TGTGCCAGCAGCGTAGTAGAGCTAGCGGGTTACGAGCAGTACTTC.

Of note for this clonotype: This may arise from a read error, as a much more abundant clone is one base away. The CDR3 does not end in the conserved phenylalanine or tryptophan, so this is likely a read error. This chain joins TRBV6-5 and TRBJ1-6; 8 positions match TRBD1. The germline CDR1 and CDR2 sequences are MNHEY and SVGAGI. The CDR3 runs 18 residues. Trimming took 2 bases from V and 7 from J; bases not matched to a gene: 13. DNA for the CDR3: TGTGCCAGCAGTTACGTACAAACAGGGGGAGCTAACAATTCACCCCTCCACTCT. It translates to CASSYVQTGGANNSPLHS.

The CDR3 DNA reads TGTGCCAGCAGCCAACTAGCGGGGACCTTCACAGATACGCAGTATTTT. The encoded protein is CASSQLAGTFTDTQYF. The rearrangement joins TRBV4-2 to TRBJ2-3, with TRBD2 matching over 9 bases. This CDR3 contains 16 residues. The germline gives CDR1 LGHNA, CDR2 YNFKEQ. The J segment lost 2 bases and the V segment lost 2 bases, leaving 5 bases of the junction unmatched.

The chain uses TRBV9 and TRBJ2-7, with TRBD1 identical over 10 bases. In germline, CDR1 is SGDLS, CDR2 YYNGEE. This CDR3 has 13 residues. V shed 3 bases and J 6 bases; nucleotides not matched to a gene: 3. The CDR3 nucleotides are TGTGCCAGCAGCGCCGGGACAGGGGCCGAGCAGTACTTC. It translates to CASSAGTGAEQYF.

This clonotype was recorded many times. This sequence joins TRBV20-1 and TRBJ2-1; TRBD1 is a possible D gene (5 bases). Trimming removed 7 bases from V and 4 bases from J, with 14 bases in between. From germline, CDR1 is DFQATT and CDR2 SNEGSKA (reference sequence). The CDR3 contains 13 residues. The DNA for the CDR3 is TGCAGTGGTAGGACACGGATTTACAATGAGCAGTTCTTC. Translating gives CSGRTRIYNEQFF.

The sample holds many counts of this clonotype. V is TRBV20-1 and J is TRBJ2-5; no definite D call. The germline CDR1 and CDR2 sequences are DFQATT and SNEGSKA (reference sequence). V dropped 0 bases and J dropped 4 bases, with 15 bases sitting between them. The CDR3 is 15 amino acids. CDR3 DNA: TGCAGTGCTAGAGATCGGCAGGCTAATGTAGAGACCCAGTACTTC. Translation gives CSARDRQANVETQYF.

This clonotype was found a few times. The chain is built from TRBV25-1 and TRBJ2-2, with unresolved D. Germline assignment: CDR1 MGHDK and CDR2 SYGVNS. The V end was cut by 3 bases, the J end by 5 bases, with 13 bases between. The CDR3 runs to 15 residues. In DNA, the CDR3 is TGTGCCAGCAGTGATGCCCAGGATTGGACCGGGGAGCTGTTTTTT. This translates into CASSDAQDWTGELFF.

The rearrangement uses TRBV7-8 and TRBJ1-6; 7 bases align to TRBD1. The CDR3 consists of 17 residues. J was trimmed by 9 bases and V by 2 bases; bases with no gene match: 13. The germline V gene has CDR1 SGHVS and CDR2 FQNEAQ. The DNA for the CDR3 is TGTGCCAGCAGCTTATCAGCCAGGGGGTCGTTGGGTTCACCCCTCCACTTT. Translation: CASSLSARGSLGSPLHF.

This clonotype was detected many times. This chain's CDR3 is CASSWWVNTEAFF. CDR3 coding DNA: TGTGCCAGCAGCTGGTGGGTGAACACTGAAGCTTTCTTT. The chain couples TRBV7-8 to TRBJ1-1; D is uncertain. The germline V and J ends were trimmed by 4 bases and 0 bases, with 6 bases remaining between them. The germline gives CDR1 SGHVS, CDR2 FQNEAQ. The CDR3 is 13 amino acids.